A selection of T cell receptor beta chains follows, all from one sample in a study of blood T cell repertoires in COVID-19. The method was immunoSEQ multiplex PCR; TCRdb's version includes in-frame clones alone and lacks a portion of them. Here the sample spans over 250,000 clones, around nine tenths being singletons. Sequencing used PBMCs or T cells enriched from blood (not recorded which). The receptors were sampled from a woman in her late teens or twenties who had recovered from COVID-19. Both conserved end residues are part of each CDR3. Each record gives: J gene, V gene, clone size, D gene, CDR3 protein, CDR3 DNA. A D gene is named only where the DNA matches it firmly. The size of a clone is reported for some rows only, either as once, few or many, or as a class for expanded clones.

TRBJ2-3,TRBV5-1,.,.,CASSSTGGLTDTQYF,TGCGCCAGCAGCTCCACGGGGGGCCTCACAGATACGCAGTATTTT
TRBJ2-3,TRBV11-3,.,.,CASSSGAGADPDTQYF,TGTGCCAGCAGCTCCGGCGCAGGGGCAGACCCAGATACGCAGTATTTT
TRBJ2-3,TRBV4-1,.,TRBD2,CASGQAGGPRFVDTQYF,TGCGCCAGCGGACAAGCGGGAGGGCCGCGGTTTGTAGATACGCAGTATTTT
TRBJ2-5,TRBV28,.,.,CASRPTGSQETQYF,TGTGCCAGCAGACCAACAGGGAGCCAAGAGACCCAGTACTTC
TRBJ2-7,TRBV5-1,.,.,CASSVSGSPYEQYF,TGCGCCAGCAGCGTTTCAGGGTCCCCCTACGAGCAGTACTTC
TRBJ2-3,TRBV10-3,once,.,CAISESGGSADTQYF,TGTGCCATCAGTGAGTCAGGGGGATCCGCAGATACGCAGTATTTT
TRBJ1-1,TRBV5-1,.,TRBD1,CASSRDGGQPDTEAFF,TGCGCCAGCAGCCGAGACGGGGGACAGCCGGACACTGAAGCTTTCTTT
TRBJ2-1,TRBV18,.,TRBD1,CASSPGTGGAYNEQFF,TGTGCCAGCTCACCAGGGACAGGGGGGGCCTACAATGAGCAGTTCTTC
TRBJ2-2,TRBV19,once,TRBD2,CASSAGANTGELFF,TGTGCCAGTTCAGCGGGGGCAAACACCGGGGAGCTGTTTTTT
TRBJ2-7,TRBV9,.,TRBD2,CASSVSSGRYEQYF,TGTGCCAGCAGCGTATCGAGCGGGAGGTACGAGCAGTACTTC
TRBJ2-1,TRBV3-1/TRBV3-2,.,TRBD2,CASSQDLSGRARDYEQFF,TGTGCCAGCAGCCAAGACCTTAGCGGGAGGGCCCGGGACTATGAGCAGTTCTTC
TRBJ2-5,TRBV7-3,.,TRBD2,CASSLEGGRETQYF,TGTGCCAGCAGCTTAGAGGGCGGGAGAGAGACCCAGTACTTC
TRBJ2-7,TRBV7-9,once,.,CASSLTGLPYEQYF,TGTGCCAGCAGTCTAACGGGACTCCCCTACGAGCAGTACTTC
TRBJ1-1,TRBV30,.,TRBD1,CAWSVFSRQGAAEAFF,TGTGCCTGGAGTGTATTTAGCAGACAGGGGGCGGCTGAAGCTTTCTTT
TRBJ1-2,TRBV3-1/TRBV3-2,.,.,CASSQTYSSQTNYGYTF,TGTGCCAGCAGCCAGACTTACTCTAGCCAAACTAACTATGGCTACACCTTC
TRBJ2-7,TRBV7-8,.,.,CASSPPRGLSSYEQYF,TGTGCCAGCAGCCCCCCTAGAGGTCTCTCCTCCTACGAGCAGTACTTC
TRBJ1-6,TRBV5-1,few,TRBD1,CASSRDRVDNSPLHF,TGCGCCAGCAGCAGGGACAGGGTAGATAATTCACCCCTCCACTTT
TRBJ2-7,TRBV28,.,TRBD2,CASSLSWGKERLAGVEQYF,TGTGCCAGCAGTTTATCGTGGGGGAAGGAGAGACTAGCGGGAGTCGAGCAGTACTTC
TRBJ2-3,TRBV5-4,.,TRBD2,CASSFGTRLSDTQYF,TGTGCCAGCAGCTTTGGGACTAGGTTGTCCGATACGCAGTATTTT
TRBJ2-1,TRBV3-1/TRBV3-2,.,.,CASSRWGHEGEAYNEQFF,TGTGCCAGCAGCCGGTGGGGGCATGAGGGGGAAGCCTACAATGAGCAGTTCTTC